The 9 T cell receptor beta chains below all came from one sample that was sequenced in a study of read filtering for tumor transcriptome and immune sequencing (dated by TCRdb to the early 2020s). The sequencer was an Illumina HiSeq 4000. The Immunoverse kit was used to build TCR libraries from roughly 370 ng RNA, with molecular barcoded adaptors covering alpha/delta and beta/gamma chains. Clones were called with MiXCR by TCRdb after fastp trimmed the public reads at Q25, and only in-frame beta chains were retained. Merged by CDR3 protein, the rows form single entries marked with the most common genes and DNA. The sample table holds 37,000 or so distinct CDR3 sequences, of which 12% to 15% were seen once. Of the sample, approximately 35% falls within the top ten clones. Sequencing was carried out using a population of CD138-negative cells sorted from bone marrow. The sample's cell subset or site, from its label and the paper: bone marrow mononuclear cells depleted of CD138+ plasma/myeloma cells by negative magnetic selection. Receptors were obtained from a donor aged 40 or over with multiple myeloma.

This clonotype was found many times. This chain connects TRBV6-1 to TRBJ2-7; D may be TRBD1 or TRBD2 (5 bases each). Trimming left V 5 bases short and J 1 base short, with 15 bases between. Germline lookup yields CDR1 MNHNS and CDR2 SASEGT. The CDR3 is 15 residues long. The CDR3 sequence: CASSKKWDGSYEQYF. CDR3 DNA: TGTGCCAGCAGTAAAAAGTGGGACGGGTCCTACGAGCAGTACTTC.

The chain couples TRBV7-8 to TRBJ2-3; 10 nucleotides agree with TRBD2. Germline trimming cut 6 bases from V and 3 bases from J; bases unmatched to any gene: 12. The CDR3 spans 17 residues. CDR1 and CDR2 (germline): SGHVS, FQNEAQ. The CDR3 loop is CASSAGLAVQSTDTQYF. The DNA for the CDR3 is TGTGCCAGCAGTGCTGGACTAGCGGTCCAGTCGACAGATACGCAGTATTTT.

This clonotype was recorded many times. The chain combines TRBV7-9 with TRBJ2-5; D unclear. The CDR3 has 14 amino acids. Trimming cost V 5 bases and J 3 bases, with 13 bases left between them. Germline values: CDR1 SEHNR, CDR2 FQNEAQ (reference sequence). CDR3 residues: CASSEPLKEETQYF. The CDR3 coding sequence is TGTGCCAGCAGCGAGCCCTTGAAGGAAGAGACCCAGTACTTC.

This clonotype was observed at least ten times. The rearrangement joins TRBV23-1 to TRBJ1-1; a possible D gene is TRBD1 (5 bases). TRBV23-1 falls under the ORF class, with uncertain function. The CDR3 totals 13 residues. The CDR3 DNA reads as TGCGGGGGACCTCCAGACCCACTTGCCGAAGCTTTCTTT. Protein: CGGPPDPLAEAFF.

In its sample, this clonotype was seen a few times. Given a much more abundant clone one base away, this may be a read error. The genes are TRBV28 and TRBJ2-1; 12 bases match TRBD2. Germline CDR1 and CDR2: MDHEN and SYDVKM. The CDR3 extends over 14 amino acids. V shed 7 bases, J shed 12 bases, and the junction held 10 bases outside the gene matches. This CDR3 reads CASTLGLAGKGQFF. In nucleotides, the CDR3 is TGTGCCAGCACCCTAGGACTAGCGGGGAAAGGGCAGTTCTTC.

This clonotype was counted ten times or more. The chain recombines TRBV12-3 or TRBV12-4 with TRBJ2-1; the D gene is possibly TRBD2 (6 bases). This CDR3 has 16 amino acids. V was clipped by 6 bases and J by 3 bases, with 18 bases between them. The CDR3, as DNA: TGTGCCAGCAGCCGGGACTCAAGTTCGTTCTACAATGAGCAGTTCTTC. It codes for CASSRDSSSFYNEQFF.

This clonotype came up a few times. The J gene is TRBJ2-2, the V gene TRBV6-2 or TRBV6-3, with 9 bases lining up with TRBD2. The junction had 5 bases not matched to a gene; V was cut back by 0 bases and J by 6 bases. Germline values: CDR1 MNHEY, CDR2 SVGEGT. The CDR3 sequence is 16 residues long. Here the CDR3 reads CASSYSGTSTAGELFF. As DNA, the CDR3 is TGTGCCAGCAGTTACTCAGGGACTAGCACCGCCGGGGAGCTGTTTTTT.

About this clonotype: This clone may be a read error of a much larger clone one base away. V usage is TRBV6-4 and J usage is TRBJ1-1, with D perhaps matching TRBD1 (5 bases). CDR1 and CDR2 (germline): MRHNA, SNTAGT. This CDR3 contains 13 residues. The DNA of the CDR3 is TGTGCCAGCAGTGACTCGGACAACACTGAAACTTTCTTT. Its translation is CASSDSDNTETFF.

V usage is TRBV7-2 and J usage is TRBJ2-7, with D tentatively TRBD2 (5 bases). The germline V and J ends were trimmed by 5 bases and 2 bases, with 13 bases remaining between them. This CDR3 spans 14 amino acids. Germline CDR1 is SGHTA and CDR2 is FQGNSA. This chain's CDR3 is CASSISGIPYEQYF. The DNA of the CDR3 is TGTGCCAGCAGCATCAGCGGTATCCCCTACGAGCAGTACTTC. The whole variable domain, remainder taken from reference TRBV7-2 and TRBJ2-7, is GAGVSQSPSNKVTEKGKDVELRCDPISGHTALYWYRQSLGQGLEFLIYFQGNSAPDKSGLPSDRFSAERTGGSVSTLTIQRTQQEDSAVYLCASSISGIPYEQYFGPGTRLTVT.